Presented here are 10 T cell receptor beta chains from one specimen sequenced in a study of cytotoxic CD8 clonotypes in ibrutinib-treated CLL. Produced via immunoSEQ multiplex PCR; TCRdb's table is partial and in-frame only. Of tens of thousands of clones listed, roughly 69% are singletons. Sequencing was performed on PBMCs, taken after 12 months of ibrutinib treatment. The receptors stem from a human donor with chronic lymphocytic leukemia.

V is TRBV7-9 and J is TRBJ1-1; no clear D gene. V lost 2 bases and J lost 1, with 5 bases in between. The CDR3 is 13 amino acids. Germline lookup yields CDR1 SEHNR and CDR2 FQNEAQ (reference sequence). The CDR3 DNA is TGTGCCAGCAGCTTATTTGCGAACACTGAAGCTTTCTTT. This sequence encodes CASSLFANTEAFF.

The CDR3 reads CSVGEGFNQPQHF. CDR3 sequence (DNA): TGCAGCGTTGGAGAGGGGTTCAATCAGCCCCAGCATTTT. This chain joins TRBV29-1 and TRBJ1-5; tentatively, D is TRBD1 (5 bases). This CDR3 is 13 amino acids long. Germline V lookup: CDR1 SQVTM, CDR2 ANQGSEA. The V end lost 4 bases, the J end lost 3 bases, and 10 bases lay between the germline ends.

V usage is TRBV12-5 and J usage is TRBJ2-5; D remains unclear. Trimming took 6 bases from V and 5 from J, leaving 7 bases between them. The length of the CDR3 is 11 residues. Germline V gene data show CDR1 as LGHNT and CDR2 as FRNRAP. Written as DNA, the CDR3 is TGTGCTAGTGGGGTGGGGGAGACCCAGTACTTC. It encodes CASGVGETQYF.

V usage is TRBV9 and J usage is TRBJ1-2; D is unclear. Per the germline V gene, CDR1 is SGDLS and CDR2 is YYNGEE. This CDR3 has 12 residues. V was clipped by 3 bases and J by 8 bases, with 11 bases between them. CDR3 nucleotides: TGTGCCAGCAGCGGGTCTCGAAGCGGCTACACCTTC. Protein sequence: CASSGSRSGYTF.

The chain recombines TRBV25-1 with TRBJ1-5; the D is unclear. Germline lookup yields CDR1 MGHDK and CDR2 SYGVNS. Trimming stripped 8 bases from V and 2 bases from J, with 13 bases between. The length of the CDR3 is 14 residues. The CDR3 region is CASGSNLGNQPQHF. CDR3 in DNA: TGTGCCAGCGGGTCCAACCTAGGCAATCAGCCCCAGCATTTT.

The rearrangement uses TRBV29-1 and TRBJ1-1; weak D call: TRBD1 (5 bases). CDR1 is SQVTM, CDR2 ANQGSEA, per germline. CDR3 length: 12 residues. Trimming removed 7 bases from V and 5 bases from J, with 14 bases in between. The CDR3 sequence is CSAEGATTEAFF. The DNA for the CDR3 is TGCAGCGCCGAAGGGGCGACGACTGAAGCTTTCTTT. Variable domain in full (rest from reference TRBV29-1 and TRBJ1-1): SAVISQKPSRDICQRGTSLTIQCQVDSQVTMMFWYRQQPGQSLTLIATANQGSEATYESGFVIDKFPISRPNLTFSTLTVSNMSPEDSSIYLCSAEGATTEAFFGQGTRLTVV.

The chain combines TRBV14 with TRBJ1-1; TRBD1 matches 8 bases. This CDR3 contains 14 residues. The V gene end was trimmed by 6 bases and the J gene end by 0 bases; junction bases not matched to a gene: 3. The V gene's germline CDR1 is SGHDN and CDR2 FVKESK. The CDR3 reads CASSQDRVNTEAFF. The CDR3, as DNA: TGTGCCAGCAGTCAGGACAGGGTGAACACTGAAGCTTTCTTT. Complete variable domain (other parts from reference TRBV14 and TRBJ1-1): EAGVTQFPSHSVIEKGQTVTLRCDPISGHDNLYWYRRVMGKEIKFLLHFVKESKQDESGMPNNRFLAERTGGTYSTLKVQPAELEDSGVYFCASSQDRVNTEAFFGQGTRLTVV.

CDR3 region: CASSLQQGNEKLFF. CDR3 DNA: TGCGCCAGCAGCTTGCAACAGGGAAATGAAAAACTGTTTTTT. The chain links TRBV5-1 to TRBJ1-4; the D gene is possibly TRBD1 (6 bases). Trimming stripped 1 base from V and 5 bases from J, with 9 bases between. The CDR3 length is 14 residues. Germline V gives CDR1 SGHRS, CDR2 YFSETQ.

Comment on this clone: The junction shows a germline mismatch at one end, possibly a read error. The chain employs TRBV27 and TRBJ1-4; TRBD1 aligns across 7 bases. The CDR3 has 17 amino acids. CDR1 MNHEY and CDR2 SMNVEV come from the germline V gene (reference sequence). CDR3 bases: TGTGCCAGCGGTTTGAGGGGACAGCCATCAACTAATGAAAAACTGTTTTTT. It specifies CASGLRGQPSTNEKLFF.

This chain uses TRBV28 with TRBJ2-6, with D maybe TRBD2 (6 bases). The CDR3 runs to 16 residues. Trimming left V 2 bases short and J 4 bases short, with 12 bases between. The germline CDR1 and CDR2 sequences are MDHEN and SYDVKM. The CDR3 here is CASSLGGYNGANVLTF. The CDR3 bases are TGTGCCAGCAGTTTAGGGGGGTATAACGGGGCCAACGTCCTGACTTTC.